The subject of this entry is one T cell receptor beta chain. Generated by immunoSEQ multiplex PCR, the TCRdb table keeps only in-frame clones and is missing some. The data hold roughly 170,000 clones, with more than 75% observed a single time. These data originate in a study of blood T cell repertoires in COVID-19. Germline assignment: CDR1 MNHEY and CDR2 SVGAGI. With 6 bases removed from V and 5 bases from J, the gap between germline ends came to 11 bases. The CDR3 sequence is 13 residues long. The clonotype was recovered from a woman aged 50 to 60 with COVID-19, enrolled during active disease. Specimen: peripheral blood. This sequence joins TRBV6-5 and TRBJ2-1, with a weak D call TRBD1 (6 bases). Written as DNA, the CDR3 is TGTGCCAGCAGGCTTAACAGGGACAATGAGCAGTTCTTC. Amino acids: CASRLNRDNEQFF.